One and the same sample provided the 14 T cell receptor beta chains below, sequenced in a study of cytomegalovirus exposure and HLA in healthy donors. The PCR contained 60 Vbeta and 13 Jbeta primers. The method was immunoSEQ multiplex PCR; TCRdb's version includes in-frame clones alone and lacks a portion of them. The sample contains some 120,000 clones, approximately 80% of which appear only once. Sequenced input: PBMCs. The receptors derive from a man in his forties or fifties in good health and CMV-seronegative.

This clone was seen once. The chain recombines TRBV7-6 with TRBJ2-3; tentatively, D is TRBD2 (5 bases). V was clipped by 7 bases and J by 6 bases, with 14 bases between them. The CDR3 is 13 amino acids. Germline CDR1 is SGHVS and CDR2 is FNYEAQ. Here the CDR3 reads CASTPTPGDTQYF. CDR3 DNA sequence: TGTGCCAGCACCCCCACACCGGGGGATACGCAGTATTTT.

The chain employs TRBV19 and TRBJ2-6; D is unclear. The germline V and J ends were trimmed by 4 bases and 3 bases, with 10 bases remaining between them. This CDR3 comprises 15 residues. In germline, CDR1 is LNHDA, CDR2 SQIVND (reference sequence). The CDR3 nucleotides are TGTGCCAGTAGTACCCGGTCTCTTGGGGCCAACGTCCTGACTTTC. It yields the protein CASSTRSLGANVLTF.

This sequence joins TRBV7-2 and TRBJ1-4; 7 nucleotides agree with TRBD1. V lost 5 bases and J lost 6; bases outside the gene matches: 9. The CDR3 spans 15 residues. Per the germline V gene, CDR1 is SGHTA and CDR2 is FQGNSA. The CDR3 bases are TGTGCCAGCAGCCAAAGGGGGCTGGGTCATGAAAAACTGTTTTTT. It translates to CASSQRGLGHEKLFF.

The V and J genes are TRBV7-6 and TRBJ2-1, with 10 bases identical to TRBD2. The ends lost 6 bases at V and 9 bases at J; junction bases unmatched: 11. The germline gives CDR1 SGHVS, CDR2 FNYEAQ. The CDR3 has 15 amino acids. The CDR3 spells CASSFSSGGAGEQFF. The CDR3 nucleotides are TGTGCCAGCAGTTTCAGCAGCGGGGGGGCGGGTGAGCAGTTCTTC.

CDR3 in DNA: TGCAGCGTTGTATCCACTTTCTATGGCTACACCTTC. Residues: CSVVSTFYGYTF. V is TRBV29-1 and J is TRBJ1-2; no firm D call. Per the germline V gene, CDR1 is SQVTM and CDR2 is ANQGSEA. Trimming stripped 4 bases from V and 4 bases from J, with 10 bases between. This CDR3 region has 12 residues.

DNA of the CDR3: TGTGCCAGCAGCCAAAATTCTCTCAGGACAGGGAATAATTCACCCCTCCACTTT. Protein product: CASSQNSLRTGNNSPLHF. The chain has TRBV4-2 and TRBJ1-6; 8 bases are a match to TRBD1. The CDR3 sequence is 18 residues long. Germline CDR1 LGHNA, CDR2 YNFKEQ. Unmatched junction bases numbered 11, after V lost 2 bases and J lost 5 bases.

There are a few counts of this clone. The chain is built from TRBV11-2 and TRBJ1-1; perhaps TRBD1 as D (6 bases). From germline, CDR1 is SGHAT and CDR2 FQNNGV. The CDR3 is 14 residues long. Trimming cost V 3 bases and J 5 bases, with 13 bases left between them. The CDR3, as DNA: TGTGCCAGCAGCTTCTCAGGGAGGGGGACTGAAGCTTTCTTT. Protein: CASSFSGRGTEAFF. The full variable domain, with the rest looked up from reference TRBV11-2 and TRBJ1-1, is EAGVAQSPRYKIIEKRQSVAFWCNPISGHATLYWYQQILGQGPKLLIQFQNNGVVDDSQLPKDRFSAERLKGVDSTLKIQPAKLEDSAVYLCASSFSGRGTEAFFGQGTRLTVV.

As DNA, the CDR3 is TGTGCTAGTGGTCCTCTGGCACCCTTGGGCTCGGATGAGCAGTTCTTC. This sequence encodes CASGPLAPLGSDEQFF. This chain joins TRBV12-5 and TRBJ2-1, with D hard to call. The ends were cut back, 5 bases at V and 8 bases at J, with 22 bases in the middle. The CDR3 spans 16 residues. The V gene's germline CDR1 is LGHNT and CDR2 FRNRAP.

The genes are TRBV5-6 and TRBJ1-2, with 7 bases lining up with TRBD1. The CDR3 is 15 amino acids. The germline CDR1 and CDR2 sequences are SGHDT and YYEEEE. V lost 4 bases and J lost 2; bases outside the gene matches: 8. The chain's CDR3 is CASSLDRARNYGYTF. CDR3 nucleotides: TGTGCCAGCAGCCTCGACAGGGCCAGAAACTATGGCTACACCTTC.

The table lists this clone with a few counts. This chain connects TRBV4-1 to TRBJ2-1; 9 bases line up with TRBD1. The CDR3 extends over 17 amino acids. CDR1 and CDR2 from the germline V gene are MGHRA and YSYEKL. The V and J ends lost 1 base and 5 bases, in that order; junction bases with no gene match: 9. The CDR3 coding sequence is TGCGCCAGCAGCCAAGTCCTACTGGACAGGGGCGACAATGAGCAGTTCTTC. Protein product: CASSQVLLDRGDNEQFF.

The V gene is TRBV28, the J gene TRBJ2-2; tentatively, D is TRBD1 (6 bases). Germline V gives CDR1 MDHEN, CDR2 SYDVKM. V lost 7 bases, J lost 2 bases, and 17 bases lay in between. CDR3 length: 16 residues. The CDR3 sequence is CASKPTEGTNTGELFF. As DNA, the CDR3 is TGTGCCAGCAAGCCGACAGAGGGGACAAACACCGGGGAGCTGTTTTTT.

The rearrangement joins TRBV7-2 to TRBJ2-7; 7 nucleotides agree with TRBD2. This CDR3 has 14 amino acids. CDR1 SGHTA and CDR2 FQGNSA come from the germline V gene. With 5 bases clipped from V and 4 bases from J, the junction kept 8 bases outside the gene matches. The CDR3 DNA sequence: TGTGCCAGCAGCCTACGTCCGGGGGGATACGAGCAGTACTTC. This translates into CASSLRPGGYEQYF.

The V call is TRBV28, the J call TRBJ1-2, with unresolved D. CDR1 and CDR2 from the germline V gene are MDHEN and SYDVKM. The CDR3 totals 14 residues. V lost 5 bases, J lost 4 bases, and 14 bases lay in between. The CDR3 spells CASSLAPGGYGYTF. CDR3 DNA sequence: TGTGCCAGCAGTCTTGCCCCCGGTGGCTATGGCTACACCTTC.

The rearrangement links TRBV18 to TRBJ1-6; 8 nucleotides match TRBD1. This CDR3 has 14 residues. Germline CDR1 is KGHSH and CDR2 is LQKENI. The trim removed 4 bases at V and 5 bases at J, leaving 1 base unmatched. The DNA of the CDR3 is TGTGCCAGCTCACGGGGACAGGATAATTCACCCCTCCACTTT. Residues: CASSRGQDNSPLHF.